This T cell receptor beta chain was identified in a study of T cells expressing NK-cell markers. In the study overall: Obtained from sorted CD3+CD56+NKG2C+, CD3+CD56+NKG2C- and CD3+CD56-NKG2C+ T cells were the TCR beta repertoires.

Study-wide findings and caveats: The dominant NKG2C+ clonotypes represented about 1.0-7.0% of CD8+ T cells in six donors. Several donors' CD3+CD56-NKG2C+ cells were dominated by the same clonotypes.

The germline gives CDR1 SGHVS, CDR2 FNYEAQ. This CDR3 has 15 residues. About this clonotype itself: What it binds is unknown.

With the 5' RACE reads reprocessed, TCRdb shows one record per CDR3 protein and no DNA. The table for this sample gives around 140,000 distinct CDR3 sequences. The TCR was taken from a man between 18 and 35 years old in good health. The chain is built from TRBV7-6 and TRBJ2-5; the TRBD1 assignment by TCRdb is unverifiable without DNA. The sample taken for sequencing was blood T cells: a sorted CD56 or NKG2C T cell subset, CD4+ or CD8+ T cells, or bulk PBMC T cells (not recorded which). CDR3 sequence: CASSLVGQGEETQYF.